This T cell receptor beta chain stems from a study of blood T cell repertoires in COVID-19. On the study more broadly: Specimens from acute and convalescent COVID-19 originated in the United States, Italy and Spain. In each case, the material was cDNA or gDNA derived from T cells, B-cell-depleted T cells, or PBMCs.

CDR1 and CDR2 from the germline V gene are SGHTA and FQGNSA. V gave up 1 base and J gave up 8 bases, with 11 bases separating them. This CDR3 contains 14 residues. Authors' analysis steps: Nucleated cell counts were estimated from reference gene primer amplification. Some clones are missing from TCRdb's copy, which holds only in-frame ones; the method was immunoSEQ multiplex PCR. The V and J calls and clone size come from that table; D and trimming were worked out from the DNA. The sample shows a few hundred thousand clones, 70% to 90% of them seen only once. This TCR was sampled from a man between 18 and 35 years old with active or convalescent COVID-19. Sequencing was carried out using peripheral blood. V and J are TRBV7-2 and TRBJ1-4; no reliable D call. The CDR3 loop is CASSLVAGGEKLFF. As DNA, the CDR3 is TGTGCCAGCAGCTTAGTGGCAGGTGGGGAAAAACTGTTTTTT.